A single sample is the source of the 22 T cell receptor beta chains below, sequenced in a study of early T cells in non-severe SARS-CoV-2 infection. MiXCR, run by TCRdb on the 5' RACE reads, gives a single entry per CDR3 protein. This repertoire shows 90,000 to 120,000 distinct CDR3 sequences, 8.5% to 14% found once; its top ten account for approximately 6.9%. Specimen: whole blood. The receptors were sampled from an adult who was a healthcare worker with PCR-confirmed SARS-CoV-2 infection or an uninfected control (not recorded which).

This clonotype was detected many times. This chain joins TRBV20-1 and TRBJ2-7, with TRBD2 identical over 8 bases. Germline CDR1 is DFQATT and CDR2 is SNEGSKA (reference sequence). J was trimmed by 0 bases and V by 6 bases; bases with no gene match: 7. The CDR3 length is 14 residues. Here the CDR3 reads CSAGGLEFSYEQYF. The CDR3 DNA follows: TGCAGTGCCGGGGGACTAGAGTTCTCCTACGAGCAGTACTTC.

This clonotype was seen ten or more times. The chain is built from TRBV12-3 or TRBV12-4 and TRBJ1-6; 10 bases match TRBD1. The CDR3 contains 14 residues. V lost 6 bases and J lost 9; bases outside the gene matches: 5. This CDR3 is CASSPGTGASPLHF. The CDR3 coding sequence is TGTGCCAGCAGCCCCGGGACAGGGGCTTCACCCCTCCACTTT.

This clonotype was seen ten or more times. CDR3 loop: CASTPPVSYEQYF. CDR3 bases: TGTGCCAGCACCCCACCTGTCTCCTACGAGCAGTACTTC. The chain couples TRBV28 to TRBJ2-7; D unresolved. The CDR3 sequence is 13 residues long. V was cut by 7 bases and J by 0 bases, with 10 bases left in between. Germline assignment: CDR1 MDHEN and CDR2 SYDVKM.

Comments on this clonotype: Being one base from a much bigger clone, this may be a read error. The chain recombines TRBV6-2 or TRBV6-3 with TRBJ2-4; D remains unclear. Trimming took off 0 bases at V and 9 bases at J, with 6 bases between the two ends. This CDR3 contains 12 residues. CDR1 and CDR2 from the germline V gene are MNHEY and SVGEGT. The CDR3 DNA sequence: TGTGCCAGCAGTTACTCGGGTAGCATTCAGTACTTC. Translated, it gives CASSYSGSIQYF.

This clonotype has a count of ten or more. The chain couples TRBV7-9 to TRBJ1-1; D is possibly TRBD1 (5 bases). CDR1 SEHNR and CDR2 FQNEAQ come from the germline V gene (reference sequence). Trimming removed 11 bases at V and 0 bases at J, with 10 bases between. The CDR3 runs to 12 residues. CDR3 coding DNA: TGTGCCGGGACCGTGATGAACACTGAAGCTTTCTTT. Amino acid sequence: CAGTVMNTEAFF.

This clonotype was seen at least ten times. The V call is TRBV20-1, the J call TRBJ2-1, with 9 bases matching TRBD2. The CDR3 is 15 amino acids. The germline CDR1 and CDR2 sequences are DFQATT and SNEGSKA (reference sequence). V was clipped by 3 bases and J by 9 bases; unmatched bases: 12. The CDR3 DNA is TGCAGTGCTAGTGTAGCGGGAGAGGATCGGGGTGAGCAGTTCTTC. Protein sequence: CSASVAGEDRGEQFF.

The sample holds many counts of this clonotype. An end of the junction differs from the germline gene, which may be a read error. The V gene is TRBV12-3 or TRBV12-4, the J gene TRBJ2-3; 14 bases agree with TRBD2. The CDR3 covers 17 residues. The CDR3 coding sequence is TGTGCCAGCAGTTTCGCAGGACTAGCGGGAGGCACGGATACGCAGTATTTT. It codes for CASSFAGLAGGTDTQYF.

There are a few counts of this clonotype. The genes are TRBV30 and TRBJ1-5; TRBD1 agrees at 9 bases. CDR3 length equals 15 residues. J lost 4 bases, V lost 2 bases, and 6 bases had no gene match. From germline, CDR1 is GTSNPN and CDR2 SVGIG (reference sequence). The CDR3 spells CAWSPPGQGNQPQHF. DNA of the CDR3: TGTGCCTGGAGTCCTCCGGGACAGGGTAATCAGCCCCAGCATTTT.

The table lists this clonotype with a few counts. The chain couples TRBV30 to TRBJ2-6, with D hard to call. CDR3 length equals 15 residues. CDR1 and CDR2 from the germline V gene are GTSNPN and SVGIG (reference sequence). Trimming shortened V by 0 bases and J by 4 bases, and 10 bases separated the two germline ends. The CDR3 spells CAWSVWARGANVLTF. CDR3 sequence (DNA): TGTGCCTGGAGTGTGTGGGCGAGAGGGGCCAACGTCCTGACTTTC.

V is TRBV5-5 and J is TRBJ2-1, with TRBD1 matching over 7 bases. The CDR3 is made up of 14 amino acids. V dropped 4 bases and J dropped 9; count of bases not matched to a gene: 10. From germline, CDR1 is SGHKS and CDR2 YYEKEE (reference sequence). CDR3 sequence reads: CASSPWDSYTEQFF. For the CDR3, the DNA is TGTGCCAGCAGCCCATGGGACAGCTATACTGAGCAGTTCTTC.

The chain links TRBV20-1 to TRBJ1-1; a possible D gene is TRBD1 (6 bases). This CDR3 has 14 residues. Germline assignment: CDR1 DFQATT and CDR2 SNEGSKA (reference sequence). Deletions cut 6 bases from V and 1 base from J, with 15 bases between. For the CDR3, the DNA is TGCAGTGCCCCCGCCGGACAGACGAACACTGAAGCTTTCTTT. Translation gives CSAPAGQTNTEAFF.

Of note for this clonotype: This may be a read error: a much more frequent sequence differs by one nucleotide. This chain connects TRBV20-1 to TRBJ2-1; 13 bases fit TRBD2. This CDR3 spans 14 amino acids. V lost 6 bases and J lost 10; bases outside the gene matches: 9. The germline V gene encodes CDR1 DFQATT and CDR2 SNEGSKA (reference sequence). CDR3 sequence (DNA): TGCAGTGCATCGAGACTAGCGGGAGGAGGCGAGCAGTTCTTC. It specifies CSASRLAGGGEQFF.

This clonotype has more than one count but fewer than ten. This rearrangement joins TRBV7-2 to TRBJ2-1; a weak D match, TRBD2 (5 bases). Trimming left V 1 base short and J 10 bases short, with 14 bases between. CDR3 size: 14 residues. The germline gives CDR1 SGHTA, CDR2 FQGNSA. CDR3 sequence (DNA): TGTGCCAGCAGCTTAGTTTTTTCGGCGGGCGAGCAGTTCTTC. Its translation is CASSLVFSAGEQFF.

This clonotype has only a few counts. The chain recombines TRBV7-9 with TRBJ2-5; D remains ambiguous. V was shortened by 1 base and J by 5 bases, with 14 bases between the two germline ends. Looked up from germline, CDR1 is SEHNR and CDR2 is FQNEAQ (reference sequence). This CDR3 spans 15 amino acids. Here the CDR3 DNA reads TGTGCCAGCAGCTTAGTGAACGCTGGACGGGAGACCCAGTACTTC. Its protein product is CASSLVNAGRETQYF.

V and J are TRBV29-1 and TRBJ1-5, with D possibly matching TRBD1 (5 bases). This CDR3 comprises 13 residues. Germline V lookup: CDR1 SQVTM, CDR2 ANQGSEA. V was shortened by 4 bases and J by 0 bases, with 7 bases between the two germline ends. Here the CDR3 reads CSVGDGSNQPQHF. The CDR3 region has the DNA TGCAGCGTTGGGGACGGTAGCAATCAGCCCCAGCATTTT. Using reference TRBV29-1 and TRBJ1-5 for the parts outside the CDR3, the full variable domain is SAVISQKPSRDICQRGTSLTIQCQVDSQVTMMFWYRQQPGQSLTLIATANQGSEATYESGFVIDKFPISRPNLTFSTLTVSNMSPEDSSIYLCSVGDGSNQPQHFGDGTRLSIL.

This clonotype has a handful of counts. The CDR3: CASSPTGGLDNEQFF. CDR3 in DNA: TGTGCCAGCAGTCCGACAGGGGGCCTAGACAATGAGCAGTTCTTC. The chain carries TRBV6-6 and TRBJ2-1; 10 nucleotides agree with TRBD1. V gave up 5 bases and J gave up 5 bases; unmatched junction bases: 6. The CDR3 spans 15 residues. Germline assignment: CDR1 MNHNY and CDR2 SVGAGI (reference sequence).

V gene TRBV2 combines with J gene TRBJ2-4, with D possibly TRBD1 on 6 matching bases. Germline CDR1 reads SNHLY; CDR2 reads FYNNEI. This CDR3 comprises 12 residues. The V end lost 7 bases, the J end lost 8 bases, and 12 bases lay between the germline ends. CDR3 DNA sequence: TGTGCCAGCACAGGGGTTGGATACATTCAGTACTTC. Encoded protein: CASTGVGYIQYF.

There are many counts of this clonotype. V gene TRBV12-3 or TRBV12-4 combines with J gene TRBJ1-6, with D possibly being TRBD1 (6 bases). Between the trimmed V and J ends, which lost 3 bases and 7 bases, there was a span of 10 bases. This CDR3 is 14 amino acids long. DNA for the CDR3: TGTGCCAGCAGTTTTTCAGGGGTAAATTCACCCCTCCACTTT. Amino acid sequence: CASSFSGVNSPLHF.

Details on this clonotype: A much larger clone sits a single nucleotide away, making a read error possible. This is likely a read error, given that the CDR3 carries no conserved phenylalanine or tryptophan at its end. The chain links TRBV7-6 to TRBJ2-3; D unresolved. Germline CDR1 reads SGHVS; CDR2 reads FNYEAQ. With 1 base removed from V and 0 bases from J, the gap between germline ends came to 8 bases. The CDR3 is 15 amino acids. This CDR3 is CASSLVVLSTDTQYY. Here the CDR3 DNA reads TGTGCCAGCAGCTTAGTAGTCTTAAGCACAGATACGCAGTATTAT.

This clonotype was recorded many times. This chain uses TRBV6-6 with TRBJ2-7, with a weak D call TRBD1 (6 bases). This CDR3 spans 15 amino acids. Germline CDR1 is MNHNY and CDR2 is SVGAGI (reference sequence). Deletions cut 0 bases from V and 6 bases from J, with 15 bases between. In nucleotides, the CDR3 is TGTGCCAGCAGTTACTCGAGTACAGGGAGAGGCGAGCAGTACTTC. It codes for CASSYSSTGRGEQYF.

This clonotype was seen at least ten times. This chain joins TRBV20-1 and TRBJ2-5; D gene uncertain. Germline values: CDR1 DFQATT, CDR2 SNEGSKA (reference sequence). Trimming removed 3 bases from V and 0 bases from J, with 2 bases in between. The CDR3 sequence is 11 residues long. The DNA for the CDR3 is TGCAGTGCTAGGTACCAAGAGACCCAGTACTTC. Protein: CSARYQETQYF.

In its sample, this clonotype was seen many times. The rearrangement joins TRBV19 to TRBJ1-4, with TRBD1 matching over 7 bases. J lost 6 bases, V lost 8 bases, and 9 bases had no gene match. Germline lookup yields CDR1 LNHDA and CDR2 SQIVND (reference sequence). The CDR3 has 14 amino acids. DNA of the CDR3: TGTGCCAGTCGACAGGGAGAGTCCGATGAAAAACTGTTTTTT. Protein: CASRQGESDEKLFF.